This TCR beta chain was captured by sequencing in a study of blood T cell repertoires in COVID-19 (dated by TCRdb to the early 2020s). In terms of the full investigation: The collaborator samples originated in the United States, Italy and Spain and spanned the acute and convalescent phases of COVID-19. HLA class I and class II types, where available, came from metadata supplied by the sample provider rather than from assay-based typing. Samples were obtained from the ongoing ImmuneRACE study (first 160 participants) and from some 1,300 subjects provided by 6 global collaborators. The repertoires were made available in a free public database intended to serve as a resource for research on the immune response to SARS-CoV-2. The prospective study material was composed of cDNA or gDNA derived from T cells, B-cell-depleted T cells, or PBMCs. Nearly every sample came with metadata listing a de-identified subject ID, COVID-19 status, age in years and sex. The dataset comprised deeply sampled blood TCRbeta repertoires from subjects exposed to, actively infected with, or recovered from COVID-19. What the work shows at the level of the full study, not this receptor alone: The amount of clinical and demographic metadata varied by source and participant and was provided uncurated.

The collaborating institutions used their own protocols to collect whole blood in K2EDTA tubes. For TCRbeta analysis, collaborators shipped samples as frozen whole blood, isolated PBMCs, or DNA extracted from either of those sample types. The CDR3, cysteine through phenylalanine, is 16 amino acids long. The only DNA kept is the CDR3, 48 bases in frame from the first base. Germline trimming amounts to 11 bases on V and 6 bases on J, with 19 as the count of junction bases outside the gene matches. In the germline V gene, CDR1 corresponds to ENHRY and CDR2 to SYGVKD. TCRbeta CDR3 regions were amplified from genomic DNA by means of the immunoSEQ Assay, a bias-controlled multiplex PCR. The study's processing was this. The number of nucleated cells in each sample was estimated by amplification of reference gene primers within the assay. To quantify the absolute abundance of each unique TCRbeta CDR3 rearrangement, sequence reads were collapsed and filtered. For each sample, productive Simpson clonality was calculated as the square root of Simpson's diversity index across productive rearrangements. TCRdb retrieved this table from immuneACCESS and kept in-frame rearrangements only. Not all clones are present; in checked studies, unresolved V genes account for under half, and no reason is known for the remainder. V, J and clone size reflect that table, while D and trimming were determined from the DNA. A total of 180,000 or so clones appear in this sample, approximately 86% of them only once. Nearly 8.5% of the sample lies in the top ten.

Note on this clone: Which antigen it targets is not known. Nothing much larger sits one base from this clone, and base qualities are not available.

The sample consisted of peripheral blood. This receptor was obtained from a man aged 55-75 years with acute or convalescent COVID-19. The chain uses TRBV10-3 and TRBJ2-1, and 7 junction bases match TRBD2. Here is the DNA: TGTGCCGCCACCCCCTCTGGCGGGAGCAATGTCAATGAGCAGTTCTTC. Translated, this gives CAATPSGGSNVNEQFF.